The text below deals with one T cell receptor beta chain. Its target is not known. Each of the donors had ten milliliters of peripheral blood drawn into EDTA-treated Vacutainer tubes. This sample stems from a study of blood T cells in healthy people across ages. Points from the study as a whole: Donors of long life had a larger count of naive CD4+ cells and greater diversity than aged donors.

V was trimmed by 10 bases and J by 4 bases, leaving 14 bases between them. This CDR3 has 14 amino acids. Germline V gene sequence: CDR1 MNHEY, CDR2 SVGAGI. It was with a sample-barcoded 5' primer and a J-beta primer mix that a second PCR of about 6 to 11 cycles was run. MiXCR, run by TCRdb on the 5' RACE reads, gives a single entry per CDR3 protein. Of 1.2 million to 1.5 million distinct CDR3 sequences in the sample, around 55% were seen once. The V gene is TRBV6-5, the J gene TRBJ2-6, with D possibly TRBD1 on 6 matching bases. This clonotype originated in a man between 18 and 29 years old in good health. Input material: blood. CDR3 amino acids: CATQDSSGANVLTF. CDR3 DNA: TGTGCCACCCAGGACAGTTCCGGGGCCAACGTCCTGACTTTC.